What follows are 32 T cell receptor beta chains derived from one specimen sequenced in a study of tumor-infiltrating lymphocytes in primary liver carcinoma. Unsorted whole blood served as the source of blood RNA, and germline DNA was extracted as well. Total RNA amounting to around 450 ng was the source from which TCR beta cDNA was made with a constant-region primer. Three nested multiplex PCR rounds of slightly modified ARM-PCR generated TCR beta libraries. Running around 10 cycles apiece, the first two PCR rounds relied on TRBV1-TRBV30 forward primers together with a C-beta reverse primer. In TCRdb, the multiplex PCR reads were re-called with MiXCR into one record per CDR3 protein. The top ten hold roughly 9% of the sample, which has approximately 300,000 distinct CDR3 sequences, approximately 60% seen once. The sample comprised peripheral blood. These receptors were taken from a man aged 40-49 years with primary liver carcinoma and hepatitis B virus infection.

Turning to this clonotype: A read error may be the cause here, since a much bigger clone is one base away. The rearrangement uses TRBV5-1 and TRBJ1-4, with unresolved D. This CDR3 comprises 14 residues. From germline, CDR1 is SGHRS and CDR2 YFSETQ. The CDR3 loop is CVSSSRQPDEKLFF. The CDR3 nucleotides are TGCGTCAGCAGCTCCCGACAACCCGATGAAAAACTGTTTTTT.

Notes on this clonotype: A much larger clone sits a single nucleotide away, making a read error possible. The J gene is TRBJ2-7, the V gene TRBV10-3, with TRBD2 matching over 13 bases. In germline, CDR1 is ENHRY, CDR2 SYGVKD. The CDR3 is 16 amino acids. DNA of the CDR3: TGTGGCATCAGTGAGCCCTCGACTAGCGGGAGGTACGAGCAGTACTTC. This translates into CGISEPSTSGRYEQYF.

In the case of this clonotype: With a much larger clone just one base away, this may be a read error. The chain joins TRBV6-1 to TRBJ1-1; 8 bases map to TRBD1. The trim removed 4 bases at V and 7 bases at J, leaving 23 bases unmatched. The CDR3 length is 19 residues. The V gene's germline CDR1 is MNHNS and CDR2 SASEGT. The CDR3 bases are TGTGCCAGCAGTGCACCCCCCGGTAGGCAGGGGGCCCGGGGAGGTGAAGCTTTCTTT. It translates to CASSAPPGRQGARGGEAFF.

In this sample, this clonotype turned up many times. The chain employs TRBV29-1 and TRBJ2-1; 12 bases are a match to TRBD2. The V segment lost 7 bases and the J segment 4 bases; nucleotides outside the gene matches: 8. Germline V CDR1 and CDR2: SQVTM, ANQGSEA. This CDR3 is built from 15 residues. The CDR3 sequence is CSGRLAGAVYNEQFF. The DNA of the CDR3 is TGCAGCGGCCGACTAGCGGGAGCAGTATACAATGAGCAGTTCTTC.

Turning to this clonotype: This may be a read error, as it is one base from a much larger clone. J is TRBJ2-1 and V is TRBV2, with 10 bases lining up with TRBD2. CDR1 SNHLY and CDR2 FYNNEI come from the germline V gene. The CDR3 is made up of 15 amino acids. DNA for the CDR3: TGTGCCAGCAGTGAAGGGACTAGCGGAGGGAATGACCAGTTCTTC. This sequence encodes CASSEGTSGGNDQFF.

The sample holds one count of this clonotype. One end of the junction varies from germline; a read error may be responsible. The chain carries TRBV4-1 and TRBJ1-1, with D hard to call. CDR3 length: 15 residues. Germline values: CDR1 MGHRA, CDR2 YSYEKL. In DNA form, the CDR3 reads TGCGTCAGCAGCCAAGAGATTAGCAAGGACACTGAAGCTTTCTTT. Its translation: CVSSQEISKDTEAFF.

This clonotype was seen at least ten times. This chain joins TRBV5-6 and TRBJ1-4; D is possibly TRBD1 (6 bases). Trimming took off 3 bases at V and 8 bases at J, with 14 bases between the two ends. CDR1 SGHDT and CDR2 YYEEEE come from the germline V gene. This CDR3 has 14 amino acids. CDR3 bases: TGTGCCAGCAGCTCATCAAGGACAGTCGAAAAACTGTTTTTT. The encoded protein is CASSSSRTVEKLFF.

The V call is TRBV11-2, the J call TRBJ1-1, with a weak D call TRBD1 (6 bases). CDR1 and CDR2 (germline): SGHAT, FQNNGV. V lost 0 bases, J lost 7 bases, and 12 bases lay in between. The CDR3 covers 14 residues. CDR3 region: CASSLEPTGLEAFF. The CDR3 DNA reads TGTGCCAGCAGCTTAGAACCGACAGGCCTTGAAGCTTTCTTT.

This clonotype was observed many times. The chain joins TRBV6-5 to TRBJ2-6; no reliable D call. CDR3 length: 16 residues. Germline V CDR1 and CDR2: MNHEY, SVGAGI. Trimming took off 2 bases at V and 2 bases at J, with 10 bases between the two ends. For the CDR3, the DNA is TGTGCCAGCAGTTACGGCGGCCTGACTGGGGCCAACGTCCTGACTTTC. Amino acids: CASSYGGLTGANVLTF.

About this clonotype: With a much larger clone just one base away, this may be a read error. The chain joins TRBV6-6 to TRBJ1-5, with a weak D call TRBD1 (5 bases). The CDR3 loop spans 11 amino acids. Germline V gives CDR1 MNHNY, CDR2 SVGAGI (reference sequence). Written as DNA, the CDR3 is TGTGCCAGCGGACAACATCAGCCCCGGCATTTT. Translation: CASGQHQPRHF.

This clonotype was picked up a small number of times. The chain combines TRBV7-8 with TRBJ2-7; possibly TRBD2 for D (5 bases). CDR1 is SGHVS, CDR2 FQNEAQ, per germline. Trimming removed 5 bases at V and 0 bases at J, with 11 bases between. The CDR3 has 14 amino acids. This CDR3 is CASSLREGSYEQYF. The CDR3 bases are TGTGCCAGCAGCCTCAGAGAGGGCTCCTACGAGCAGTACTTC.

For this clonotype: This may be a read error: a much more frequent sequence differs by one nucleotide. The chain combines TRBV10-3 with TRBJ2-5; D could derive from TRBD1 or TRBD2 (5 bases each). CDR1 and CDR2 (germline): ENHRY, SYGVKD. CDR3 length equals 12 residues. Here the CDR3 reads CAIRGLGEIQYF. The CDR3 nucleotides are TGTGCCATCAGGGGGCTGGGAGAGATCCAGTACTTC.

To note about this clonotype: Given the absence of the conserved phenylalanine or tryptophan at the CDR3 end, a read error is likely. The DNA of the CDR3 is TGTGCCAGCAGCTTAGGACAGGGGGCGCGGGGCTACACCATC. As protein: CASSLGQGARGYTI. The V gene is TRBV7-9, the J gene TRBJ1-2, with 10 positions matching TRBD1. The CDR3 contains 14 residues. Germline CDR1 and CDR2: SEHNR and FQNEAQ (reference sequence). V trimming: 1 base; J trimming: 8 bases; junction bases outside the gene matches: 4.

Notes on this clonotype: At one of its ends the junction is not consistent with the germline gene, which may arise from a read error. The chain joins TRBV7-9 to TRBJ2-1, with 8 positions matching TRBD2. The CDR3 totals 14 residues. Germline CDR1 reads SEHNR; CDR2 reads FQNEAQ (reference sequence). For the CDR3, the DNA is TGTGCCAGCAGCTTTTGGACTAGCTCCAATGAGCTGTCCTTC. As protein: CASSFWTSSNELSF.

This clonotype was detected many times. The chain is built from TRBV6-6 and TRBJ1-2; 8 positions match TRBD1. CDR3 length: 13 residues. Germline CDR1 is MNHNY and CDR2 is SVGAGI (reference sequence). V trimming: 7 bases; J trimming: 11 bases; junction bases outside the gene matches: 12. CDR3 sequence (DNA): TGTGCCAGCACATTTCTACAGGGGGGATTATACACCTTC. Its translation is CASTFLQGGLYTF.

Concerning this clonotype: This may arise from a read error, as a much more abundant clone is one base away. CDR3 in DNA: TGTGACAGCAGCCCAGGGCTTAGCAATCAGCCCCAGCATTTT. This encodes CDSSPGLSNQPQHF. This chain connects TRBV5-4 to TRBJ1-5; D perhaps matches TRBD1 (5 bases). This CDR3 spans 14 amino acids. Germline-derived CDR1 and CDR2 are SGHNT and YYREEE (reference sequence).

About this clonotype itself: One end of the junction is discordant with germline, which a read error may explain. The V gene is TRBV28, the J gene TRBJ1-5, with D uncertain. This CDR3 contains 15 residues. Germline CDR1 MDHEN, CDR2 SYDVKM. CDR3 DNA: TGTGCCAGTAGTTTATTCTCATGGGGCAATCAGCCCCAGCATTTT. This translates into CASSLFSWGNQPQHF. Based on the CDR3 plus reference TRBV28 and TRBJ1-5, the full variable domain is DVKVTQSSRYLVKRTGEKVFLECVQDMDHENMFWYRQDPGLGLRLIYFSYDVKMKEKGDIPEGYSVSREKKERFSLILESASTNQTSMYLCASSLFSWGNQPQHFGDGTRLSIL.

For this clonotype: Being one base from a much bigger clone, this may be a read error. The V and J genes are TRBV29-1 and TRBJ2-1, with TRBD2 matching 10 bases. Germline V gene lookup returns CDR1 SQVTM and CDR2 ANQGSEA. Trimming removed 6 bases from V and 7 bases from J; junction bases left unmatched: 12. The CDR3 covers 15 residues. As DNA, the CDR3 is TGCAGCGTGGAGAAGACTAGCGGGCATAGGAATGAGCAGTTCTTC. The encoded protein is CSVEKTSGHRNEQFF.

The chain carries TRBV28 and TRBJ1-4; no firm D call. V was cut by 7 bases and J by 8 bases, with 11 bases left in between. Looked up from germline, CDR1 is MDHEN and CDR2 is SYDVKM. This CDR3 spans 12 amino acids. The CDR3 protein is CASTDIREKLFF. In nucleotides, the CDR3 is TGTGCCAGCACCGATATCAGGGAAAAACTGTTTTTT. The whole variable domain, filled in from reference TRBV28 and TRBJ1-4, reads DVKVTQSSRYLVKRTGEKVFLECVQDMDHENMFWYRQDPGLGLRLIYFSYDVKMKEKGDIPEGYSVSREKKERFSLILESASTNQTSMYLCASTDIREKLFFGSGTQLSVL.

About this clonotype itself: A read error may be the cause here, since a much bigger clone is one base away. This rearrangement joins TRBV6-6 to TRBJ1-5; maybe TRBD1 (5 bases). Germline V lookup: CDR1 MNHNY, CDR2 SVGAGI (reference sequence). The V end was cut by 6 bases, the J end by 3 bases, with 12 bases between. The CDR3 covers 14 residues. The CDR3 is CASSRDENNQPQHF. As DNA, the CDR3 is TGTGCCAGCAGCAGGGACGAGAACAATCAGCCCCAGCATTTT.

Concerning this clonotype: A much more abundant neighbour one base away suggests this may be a read error. The V and J genes are TRBV7-9 and TRBJ1-4, with 7 bases identical to TRBD1. Germline V gene data show CDR1 as SEHNR and CDR2 as FQNEAQ (reference sequence). The CDR3 has 13 residues. As DNA, the CDR3 is TGTGCCCGCAGCTCTACAGGGGTGGAAAAACTGTTTTTT. Its protein product is CARSSTGVEKLFF.

As to this clonotype: This may arise from a read error, as a much more abundant clone is one base away. The final CDR3 position lacks the conserved phenylalanine or tryptophan, pointing to a likely read error. The rearrangement uses TRBV6-5 and TRBJ2-7; 11 bases are a match to TRBD1. J lost 7 bases, V lost 4 bases, and 6 bases had no gene match. The CDR3 length is 14 residues. CDR1 and CDR2 from the germline V gene are MNHEY and SVGAGI. The CDR3 sequence: CASSWDRGGGEQYL. CDR3 DNA sequence: TGTGCCAGCAGTTGGGACAGGGGGGGCGGGGAGCAGTACCTC.

About this clonotype: The junction differs from germline at one of its ends, possibly a read error. V and J are TRBV12-3 or TRBV12-4 and TRBJ1-1; a weak D match, TRBD1 (5 bases). The CDR3 is 14 residues long. The CDR3 protein is CANSFSGGGTEAFF. The CDR3 nucleotides are TGTGCCAACAGTTTTAGTGGGGGGGGCACTGAAGCTTTCTTT.

In this sample, this clonotype turned up a few times. Since a much larger clone is just one base distant, this may be a read error. This sequence joins TRBV29-1 and TRBJ1-4; D not certain. This CDR3 contains 12 residues. The germline V gene encodes CDR1 SQVTM and CDR2 ANQGSEA. The V gene lost 8 bases and the J gene lost 5 bases, with 12 bases spanning the gap. DNA for the CDR3: TGCAGCATGCAACAGCAAAATGAAAAACTGTTTTTT. It is translated as CSMQQQNEKLFF.

This clonotype has a count of ten or more. This chain connects TRBV29-1 to TRBJ2-1; D is perhaps TRBD1 or TRBD2 (7 bases each). Germline values: CDR1 SQVTM, CDR2 ANQGSEA. There are 12 residues in the CDR3. Trimming stripped 2 bases from V and 8 bases from J, with 10 bases between. The CDR3 DNA follows: TGCAGCGTTGAACCAGGGGGGGATGAGCAGTTCTTC. As protein: CSVEPGGDEQFF.

The V and J genes are TRBV29-1 and TRBJ2-7; D unresolved. The CDR3 covers 13 residues. CDR1 and CDR2 from the germline V gene are SQVTM and ANQGSEA. The CDR3 DNA sequence: TGCAACATTGACGACTGGAGCTCCTACGAGCAGTACTTC. Translation gives CNIDDWSSYEQYF.

About this clonotype: This may be a read error: a much more frequent sequence differs by one nucleotide. The chain joins TRBV5-6 to TRBJ1-1; D not resolved. CDR3 length equals 13 residues. The germline V gene encodes CDR1 SGHDT and CDR2 YYEEEE. CDR3 sequence: CVSSLYQGTEAFF. Written as DNA, the CDR3 is TGTGTCAGCAGCTTATATCAAGGCACTGAAGCTTTCTTT. The full variable domain, completed using reference TRBV5-6 and TRBJ1-1, is DAGVTQSPTHLIKTRGQQVTLRCSPKSGHDTVSWYQQALGQGPQFIFQYYEEEERQRGNFPDRFSGHQFPNYSSELNVNALLLGDSALYLCVSSLYQGTEAFFGQGTRLTVV.

Note on this clonotype: Mismatch with germline at one junction end may stem from a read error. This sequence joins TRBV6-1 and TRBJ2-1; D uncertain. Near its end, the DNA agrees better with TRBJ2-7, so the J call may be wrong. The CDR3 is 14 amino acids. From germline, CDR1 is MNHNS and CDR2 SASEGT. The CDR3 is CAGSASSSYNEQYF. CDR3 coding DNA: TGTGCCGGCAGTGCTAGTAGCTCCTACAATGAGCAGTACTTC.

The chain recombines TRBV4-1 with TRBJ2-3; D unresolved. Germline V gives CDR1 MGHRA, CDR2 YSYEKL. The length of the CDR3 is 12 residues. V was cut by 6 bases and J by 2 bases, with 6 bases left in between. This CDR3 is CASSGNTDTQYF. CDR3 nucleotides: TGCGCCAGCAGTGGAAACACAGATACGCAGTATTTT.

To note about this clonotype: Given a much more abundant clone one base away, this may be a read error. Since the CDR3 does not end with the conserved phenylalanine or tryptophan, this likely comes from a read error. Here the CDR3 reads CASSYEAGGPREQFL. In DNA form, the CDR3 reads TGTGCCAGCAGTTACGAGGCGGGAGGGCCGAGGGAGCAGTTCCTC. The V gene is TRBV6-5, the J gene TRBJ2-1, with TRBD2 identical over 9 bases. Germline CDR1 is MNHEY and CDR2 is SVGAGI. Unmatched junction bases numbered 9, after V lost 2 bases and J lost 10 bases. The CDR3 runs 15 residues.

This clonotype came up many times. The J gene is TRBJ2-1, the V gene TRBV29-1; 14 nucleotides line up with TRBD2. Trimming removed 5 bases from V and 6 bases from J; junction bases left unmatched: 3. This CDR3 has 14 residues. CDR1 is SQVTM, CDR2 ANQGSEA, per germline. This chain's CDR3 is CSVTGTSGSNEQFF. The CDR3 DNA sequence: TGCAGCGTTACTGGGACTAGCGGGAGCAATGAGCAGTTCTTC.

This clonotype was picked up a small number of times. The V and J genes are TRBV10-3 and TRBJ2-7, with D maybe TRBD1 (6 bases). Per germline, CDR1 ENHRY and CDR2 SYGVKD. V was trimmed by 10 bases and J by 3 bases, leaving 13 bases between them. The CDR3 is 12 amino acids. The chain's CDR3 is CATSGTNYEQYF. Here the CDR3 DNA reads TGTGCCACCTCCGGGACAAACTACGAGCAGTACTTC.